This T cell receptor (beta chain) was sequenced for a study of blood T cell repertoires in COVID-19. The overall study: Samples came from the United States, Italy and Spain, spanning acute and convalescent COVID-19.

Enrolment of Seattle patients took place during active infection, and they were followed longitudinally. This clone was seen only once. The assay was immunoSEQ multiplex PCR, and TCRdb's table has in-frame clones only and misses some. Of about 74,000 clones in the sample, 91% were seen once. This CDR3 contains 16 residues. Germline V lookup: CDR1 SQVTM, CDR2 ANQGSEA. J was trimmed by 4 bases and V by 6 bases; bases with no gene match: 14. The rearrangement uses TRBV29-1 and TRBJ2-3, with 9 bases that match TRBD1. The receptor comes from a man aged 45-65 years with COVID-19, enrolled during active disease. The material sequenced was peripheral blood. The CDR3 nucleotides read TGCAGCGTCGATCCCAGTCAGGGACAGGGCCCAGATACGCAGTATTTT. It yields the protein CSVDPSQGQGPDTQYF.